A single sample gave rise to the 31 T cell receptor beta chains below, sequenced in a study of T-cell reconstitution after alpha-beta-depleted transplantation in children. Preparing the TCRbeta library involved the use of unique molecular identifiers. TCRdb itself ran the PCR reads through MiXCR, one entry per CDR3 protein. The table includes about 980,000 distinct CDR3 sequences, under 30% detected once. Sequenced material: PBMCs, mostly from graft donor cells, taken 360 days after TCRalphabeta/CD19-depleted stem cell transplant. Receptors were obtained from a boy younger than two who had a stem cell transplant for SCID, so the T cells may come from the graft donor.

The CDR3 protein is CASSPSGTPGTQYF. The CDR3 DNA reads TGCGCCAGCAGCCCATCCGGGACCCCGGGGACCCAGTACTTC. The V call is TRBV5-1, the J call TRBJ2-5; D might be TRBD1 or TRBD2, each matching 5 bases. Germline CDR1 is SGHRS and CDR2 is YFSETQ. Trimming pared 4 bases from V and 7 bases from J, leaving 17 bases between. The CDR3 spans 14 residues.

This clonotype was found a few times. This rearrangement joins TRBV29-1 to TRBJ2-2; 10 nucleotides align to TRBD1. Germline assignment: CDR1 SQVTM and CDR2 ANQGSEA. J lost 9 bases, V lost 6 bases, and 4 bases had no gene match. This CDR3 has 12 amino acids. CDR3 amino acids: CSVVTGGRELFF. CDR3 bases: TGCAGCGTAGTGACAGGGGGCCGGGAGCTGTTTTTT.

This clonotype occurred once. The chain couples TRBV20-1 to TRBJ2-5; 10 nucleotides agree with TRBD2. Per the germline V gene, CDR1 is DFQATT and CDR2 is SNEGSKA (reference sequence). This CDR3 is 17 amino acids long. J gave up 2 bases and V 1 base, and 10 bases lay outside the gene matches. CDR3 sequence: CSARVPSGGGWQETQYF. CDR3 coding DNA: TGCAGTGCTAGAGTCCCCAGCGGGGGGGGCTGGCAAGAGACCCAGTACTTC.

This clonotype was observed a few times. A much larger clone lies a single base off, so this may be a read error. CDR3 sequence reads: CASSRGQHNEQFF. The DNA of the CDR3 is TGTGCCAGCAGCAGGGGACAGCACAATGAGCAGTTCTTC. The chain has TRBV7-9 and TRBJ2-1; TRBD1 matches 7 bases. V lost 5 bases and J lost 5; bases outside the gene matches: 3. This CDR3 has 13 amino acids. Per the germline V gene, CDR1 is SEHNR and CDR2 is FQNEAQ (reference sequence). Full variable domain (missing parts from reference TRBV7-9 and TRBJ2-1): DTGVSQNPRHKITKRGQNVTFRCDPISEHNRLYWYRQTLGQGPEFLTYFQNEAQLEKSRLLSDRFSAERPKGSFSTLEIQRTEQGDSAMYLCASSRGQHNEQFFGPGTRLTVL.

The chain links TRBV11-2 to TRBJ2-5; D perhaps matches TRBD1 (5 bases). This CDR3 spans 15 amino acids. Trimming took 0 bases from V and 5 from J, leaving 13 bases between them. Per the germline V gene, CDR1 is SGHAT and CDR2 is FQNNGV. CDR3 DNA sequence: TGTGCCAGCAGCTTAGATGGGTCAGGGCAGGAGACCCAGTACTTC. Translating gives CASSLDGSGQETQYF.

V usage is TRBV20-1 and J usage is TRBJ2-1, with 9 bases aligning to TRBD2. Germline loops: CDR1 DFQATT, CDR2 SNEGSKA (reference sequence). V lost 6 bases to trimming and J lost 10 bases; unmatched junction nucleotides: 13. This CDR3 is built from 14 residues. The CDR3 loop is CSARPSGGPPEQFF. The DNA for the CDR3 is TGCAGTGCCAGACCCAGCGGGGGGCCCCCCGAGCAGTTCTTC.

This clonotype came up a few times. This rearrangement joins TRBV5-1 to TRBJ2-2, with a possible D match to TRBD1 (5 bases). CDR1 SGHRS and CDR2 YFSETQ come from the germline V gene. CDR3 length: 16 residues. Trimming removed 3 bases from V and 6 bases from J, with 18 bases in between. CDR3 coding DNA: TGCGCCAGCAGCTCCCGGACCCAGGGCCTTGCCGGGGAGCTGTTTTTT. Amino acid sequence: CASSSRTQGLAGELFF.

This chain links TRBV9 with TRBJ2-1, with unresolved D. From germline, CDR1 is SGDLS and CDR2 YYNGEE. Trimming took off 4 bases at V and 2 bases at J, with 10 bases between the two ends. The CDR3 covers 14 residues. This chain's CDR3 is CASSRASAYNEQFF. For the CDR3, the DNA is TGTGCCAGCAGCCGGGCGTCAGCCTACAATGAGCAGTTCTTC.

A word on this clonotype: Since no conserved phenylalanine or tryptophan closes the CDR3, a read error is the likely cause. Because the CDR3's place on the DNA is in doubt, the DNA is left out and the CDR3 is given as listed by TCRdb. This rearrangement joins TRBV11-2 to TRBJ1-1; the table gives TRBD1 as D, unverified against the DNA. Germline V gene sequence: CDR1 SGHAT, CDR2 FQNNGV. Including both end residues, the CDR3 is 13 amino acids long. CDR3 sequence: CASSFGTGGEGFV.

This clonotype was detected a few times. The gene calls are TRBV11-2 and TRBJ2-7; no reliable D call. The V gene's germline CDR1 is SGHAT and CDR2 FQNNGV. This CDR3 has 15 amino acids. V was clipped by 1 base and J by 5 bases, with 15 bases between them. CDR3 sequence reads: CASSLVVWGYDEQYF. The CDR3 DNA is TGTGCCAGCAGCTTAGTTGTTTGGGGTTACGACGAGCAGTACTTC.

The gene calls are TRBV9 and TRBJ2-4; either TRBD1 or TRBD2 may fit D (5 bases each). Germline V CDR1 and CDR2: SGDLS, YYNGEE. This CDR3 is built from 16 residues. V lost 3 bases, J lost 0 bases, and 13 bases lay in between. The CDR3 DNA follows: TGTGCCAGCAGCGAGAGGGGAGAGGGAGCCAAAAACATTCAGTACTTC. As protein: CASSERGEGAKNIQYF.

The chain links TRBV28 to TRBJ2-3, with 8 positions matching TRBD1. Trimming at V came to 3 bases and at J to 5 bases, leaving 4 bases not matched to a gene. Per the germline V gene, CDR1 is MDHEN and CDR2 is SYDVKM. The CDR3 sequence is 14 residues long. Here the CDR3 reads CASSLDRALDTQYF. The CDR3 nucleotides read TGTGCCAGCAGTTTGGACAGGGCTCTAGATACGCAGTATTTT.

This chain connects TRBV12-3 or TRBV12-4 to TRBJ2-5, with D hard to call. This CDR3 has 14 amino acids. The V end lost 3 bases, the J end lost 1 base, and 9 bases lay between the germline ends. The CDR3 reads CASSLWSAQETQYF. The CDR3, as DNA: TGTGCCAGCAGTTTGTGGTCGGCCCAAGAGACCCAGTACTTC.

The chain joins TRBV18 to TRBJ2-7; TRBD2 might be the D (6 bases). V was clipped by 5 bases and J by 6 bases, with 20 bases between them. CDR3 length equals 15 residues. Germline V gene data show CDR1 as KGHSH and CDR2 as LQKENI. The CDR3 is CASSSGLIGPSEQYF. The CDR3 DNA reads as TGTGCCAGCTCATCGGGACTCATAGGGCCCTCCGAGCAGTACTTC.

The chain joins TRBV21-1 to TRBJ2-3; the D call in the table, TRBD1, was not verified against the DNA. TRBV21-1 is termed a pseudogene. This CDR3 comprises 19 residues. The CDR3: CASSKVGGAGDRPTDTQYF. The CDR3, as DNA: TGTGCCAGCAGCAAAGTTGGGGGGGCCGGGGACAGGCCCACAGATACGCAGTATTTT.

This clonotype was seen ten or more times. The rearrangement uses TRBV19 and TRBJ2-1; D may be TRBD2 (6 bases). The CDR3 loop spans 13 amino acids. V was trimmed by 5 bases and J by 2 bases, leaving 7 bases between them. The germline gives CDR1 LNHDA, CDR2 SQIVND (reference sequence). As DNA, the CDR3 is TGTGCCAGTAGTGGGACTGCCTACAATGAGCAGTTCTTC. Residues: CASSGTAYNEQFF.

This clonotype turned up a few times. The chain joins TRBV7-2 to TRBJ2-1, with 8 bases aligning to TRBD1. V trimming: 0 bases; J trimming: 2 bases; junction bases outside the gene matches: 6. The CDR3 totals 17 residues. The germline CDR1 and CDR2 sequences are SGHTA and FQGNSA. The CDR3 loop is CASSLASPGGAYNEQFF. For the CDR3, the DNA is TGTGCCAGCAGCTTAGCGAGCCCAGGGGGCGCCTACAATGAGCAGTTCTTC. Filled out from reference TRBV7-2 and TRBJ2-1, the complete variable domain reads GAGVSQSPSNKVTEKGKDVELRCDPISGHTALYWYRQSLGQGLEFLIYFQGNSAPDKSGLPSDRFSAERTGGSVSTLTIQRTQQEDSAVYLCASSLASPGGAYNEQFFGPGTRLTVL.

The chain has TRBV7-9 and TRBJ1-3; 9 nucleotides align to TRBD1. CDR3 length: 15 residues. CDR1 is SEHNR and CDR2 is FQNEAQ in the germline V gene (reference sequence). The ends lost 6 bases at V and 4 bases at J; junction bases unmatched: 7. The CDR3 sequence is CASRGQGLAGNTIYF. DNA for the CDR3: TGTGCCAGCAGGGGACAGGGTCTGGCCGGAAACACCATATATTTT.

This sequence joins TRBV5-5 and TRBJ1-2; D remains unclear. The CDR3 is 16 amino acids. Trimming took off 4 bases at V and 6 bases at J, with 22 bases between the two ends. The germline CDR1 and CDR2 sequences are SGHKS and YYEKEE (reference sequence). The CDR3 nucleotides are TGTGCCAGCAGCCTCCCCAAGTGGTTGGGCGTAGATGGCTACACCTTC. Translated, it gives CASSLPKWLGVDGYTF.

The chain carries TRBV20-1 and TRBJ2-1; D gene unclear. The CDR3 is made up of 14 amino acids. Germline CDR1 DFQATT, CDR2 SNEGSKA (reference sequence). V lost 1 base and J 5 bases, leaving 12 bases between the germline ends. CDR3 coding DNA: TGCAGTGCTAGAGTCGTCGGGCCAAACAATGAGCAGTTCTTC. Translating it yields CSARVVGPNNEQFF.

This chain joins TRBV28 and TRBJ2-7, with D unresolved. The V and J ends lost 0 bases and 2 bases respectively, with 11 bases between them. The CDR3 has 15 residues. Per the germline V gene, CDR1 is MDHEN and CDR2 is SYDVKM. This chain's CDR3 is CASSLWGTQTYEQYF. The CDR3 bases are TGTGCCAGCAGTTTATGGGGTACTCAAACCTACGAGCAGTACTTC.

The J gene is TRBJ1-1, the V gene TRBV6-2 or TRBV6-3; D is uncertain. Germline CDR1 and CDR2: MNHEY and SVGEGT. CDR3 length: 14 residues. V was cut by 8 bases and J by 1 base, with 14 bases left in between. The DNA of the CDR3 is TGTGCCAGCCGTTCTGTACCACCGAACACTGAAGCTTTCTTT. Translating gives CASRSVPPNTEAFF.

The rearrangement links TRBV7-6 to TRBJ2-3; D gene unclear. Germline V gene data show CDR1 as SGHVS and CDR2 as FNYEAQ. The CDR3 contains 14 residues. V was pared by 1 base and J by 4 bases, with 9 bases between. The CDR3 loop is CASSLGRSPDTQYF. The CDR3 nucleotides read TGTGCCAGCAGCTTAGGCAGGTCACCAGATACGCAGTATTTT.

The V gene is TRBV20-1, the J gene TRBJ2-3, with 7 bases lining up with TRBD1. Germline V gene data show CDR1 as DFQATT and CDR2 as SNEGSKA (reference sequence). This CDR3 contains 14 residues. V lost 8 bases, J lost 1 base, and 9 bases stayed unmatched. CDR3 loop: CSRGGAPGTDTQYF. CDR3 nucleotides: TGCAGTCGAGGGGGCGCACCGGGCACAGATACGCAGTATTTT.

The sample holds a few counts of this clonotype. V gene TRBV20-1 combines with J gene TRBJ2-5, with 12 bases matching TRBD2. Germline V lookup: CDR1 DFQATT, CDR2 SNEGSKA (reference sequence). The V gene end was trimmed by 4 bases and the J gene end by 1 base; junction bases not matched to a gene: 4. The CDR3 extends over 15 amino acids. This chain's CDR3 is CSANLAGGAQETQYF. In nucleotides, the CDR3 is TGCAGTGCTAATCTAGCGGGGGGGGCCCAAGAGACCCAGTACTTC.

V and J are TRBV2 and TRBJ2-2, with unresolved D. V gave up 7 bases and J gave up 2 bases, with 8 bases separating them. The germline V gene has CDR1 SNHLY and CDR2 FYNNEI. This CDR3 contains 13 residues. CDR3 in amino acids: CASNILNTGELFF. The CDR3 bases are TGTGCCAGCAATATCCTAAACACCGGGGAGCTGTTTTTT. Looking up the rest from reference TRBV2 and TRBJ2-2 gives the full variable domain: EPEVTQTPSHQVTQMGQEVILRCVPISNHLYFYWYRQILGQKVEFLVSFYNNEISEKSEIFDDQFSVERPDGSNFTLKIRSTKLEDSAMYFCASNILNTGELFFGEGSRLTVL.

The CDR3 nucleotides are TGTGCCAGCAGCCCTATCGGCAGGGGAAATCAGCCCCAGCATTTT. This gives the protein CASSPIGRGNQPQHF. This chain joins TRBV7-9 and TRBJ1-5; D is perhaps TRBD1 (6 bases). Germline V gene data show CDR1 as SEHNR and CDR2 as FQNEAQ (reference sequence). The CDR3 is 15 residues long. V was shortened by 5 bases and J by 4 bases, with 15 bases between the two germline ends.

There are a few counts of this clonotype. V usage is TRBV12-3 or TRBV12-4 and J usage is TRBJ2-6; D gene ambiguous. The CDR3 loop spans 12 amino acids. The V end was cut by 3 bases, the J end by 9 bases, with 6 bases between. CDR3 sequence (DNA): TGTGCCAGCAGTTTGGAGTTCAACGTCCTGACTTTC. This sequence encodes CASSLEFNVLTF.

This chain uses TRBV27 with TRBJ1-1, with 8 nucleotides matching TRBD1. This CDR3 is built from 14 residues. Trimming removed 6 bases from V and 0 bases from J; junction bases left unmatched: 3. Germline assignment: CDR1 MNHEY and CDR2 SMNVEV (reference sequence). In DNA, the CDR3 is TGTGCCAGCAGGTACAGGGGGATGAACACTGAAGCTTTCTTT. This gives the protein CASRYRGMNTEAFF.

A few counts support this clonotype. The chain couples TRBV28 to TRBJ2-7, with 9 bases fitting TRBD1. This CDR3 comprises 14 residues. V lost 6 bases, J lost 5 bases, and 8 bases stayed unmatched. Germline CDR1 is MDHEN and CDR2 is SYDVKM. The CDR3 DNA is TGTGCCAGCAGCCAGTCACAGGGGGCCCACGAGCAGTACTTC. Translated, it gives CASSQSQGAHEQYF.

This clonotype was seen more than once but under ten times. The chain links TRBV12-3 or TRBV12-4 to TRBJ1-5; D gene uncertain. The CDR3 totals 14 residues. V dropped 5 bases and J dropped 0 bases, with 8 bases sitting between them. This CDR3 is CASSPEYSNQPQHF. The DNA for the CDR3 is TGTGCCAGCAGTCCCGAATATAGCAATCAGCCCCAGCATTTT.